These T cell receptor beta chains were read from a single sample in a study of identical twins. MiXCR, applied by TCRdb to the 5' RACE reads, yields one record per CDR3 protein. The sample carries approximately 490,000 distinct CDR3 sequences, around 24% recorded once. In addition, the sample was reused for a study of yellow fever vaccine responses in identical twins.

Sequencing was done on a sample of CD4+ T cells sorted from blood. The receptor set was obtained from a woman younger than 30 in good health. The conserved cysteine and the conserved F or W are not part of the CDR3 here.

v_gene	len	j_gene	CDR3aa
TRBV12-3/TRBV12-4	12	TRBJ2-6	ASSFRSGANVLT
TRBV3-1	14	TRBJ2-5	ASSQGLGGTQETQY
TRBV6-1	16	TRBJ1-1	ASSGGVIFVGAGTEAF
TRBV16	12	TRBJ1-2	ASSQSSGNYGYT
TRBV24-1	16	TRBJ2-1	ATSDPGLAGGRNNEQF
TRBV5-6	12	TRBJ2-3	ASSYGTSTDTQY
TRBV24-1	15	TRBJ2-2	ATSDSWLAVNTGELF
TRBV6-5	10	TRBJ1-1	ASSRIGTEAF
TRBV20-1	11	TRBJ1-2	SALTRSADGYT
TRBV3-1	14	TRBJ2-2	ASSLGASEGTGELF
TRBV19	16	TRBJ1-3	ASSITSGTRFSGNTIY
TRBV20-1	13	TRBJ2-5	SASSSESPQETQY
TRBV6-1	12	TRBJ1-4	ASRMGATNEKLF
TRBV20-1	13	TRBJ2-5	SAIRLAGTWGTQY
TRBV2	12	TRBJ2-2	ASSSSGGTGELF
TRBV20-1	13	TRBJ2-1	SARSPGASYNEQF
TRBV10-3	16	TRBJ2-3	AISDGWGTGVVTDTQY
TRBV20-1	10	TRBJ2-1	SAGRQYNEQF
TRBV9	13	TRBJ2-3	ASSVGVAGRDTQY
TRBV7-8	13	TRBJ2-2	ASSLLLAATGELF
TRBV7-8	11	TRBJ1-2	ASSLSRGLGYT
TRBV6-5	15	TRBJ2-1	ASSYSPTSGGGNEQF
TRBV24-1	13	TRBJ2-1	ATSDFGGNYNEQF
TRBV11-2	12	TRBJ1-6	ASSFSEGRSPLH
TRBV7-9	13	TRBJ2-7	ASSYTGTPAYEQY
TRBV12-3/TRBV12-4	13	TRBJ1-1	ASKAGRGRNTEAF
TRBV12-3/TRBV12-4	12	TRBJ1-1	ASSPDRAQGEAF
TRBV20-1	10	TRBJ2-7	SARVGTYEQY
TRBV10-3	11	TRBJ1-3	AISEGPGNTIY
TRBV20-1	13	TRBJ2-7	SARGRGTGTYEQY
TRBV3-1	11	TRBJ2-1	TSSHPKGNEQF
TRBV20-1	9	TRBJ1-1	SVDGRVEAF
TRBV11-2	14	TRBJ2-1	ASSSSGRRGYNEQF
TRBV20-1	13	TRBJ2-1	SARSRAEAYNEQF
TRBV4-2	15	TRBJ2-1	ASSQALGAGTYNEQF
TRBV7-9	12	TRBJ2-2	ASSLGDRTGELF
TRBV25-1	10	TRBJ1-1	ASGPGQGSAF
TRBV20-1	11	TRBJ2-5	SARDPQGETQY
TRBV19	14	TRBJ2-2	ASSNSVRSNTGELF
TRBV3-1	13	TRBJ2-3	ASSQDGARTDTQY
TRBV7-9	12	TRBJ2-1	ASQRLLAGESQF
TRBV20-1	11	TRBJ1-4	SASGGPPEKLF
TRBV27	13	TRBJ2-1	ASSLAMDLSNEQF
TRBV28	13	TRBJ2-1	ASTGTSGHFNEQF
TRBV12-3/TRBV12-4	15	TRBJ2-2	ASSFAAGRSYTGELF
TRBV2	13	TRBJ1-2	ASRDDSGGSYGYT
TRBV5-8	14	TRBJ2-2	ASSLASLANTGELF
TRBV20-1	14	TRBJ2-3	SASGGPSGVTDTQY
TRBV7-2	13	TRBJ2-1	ASNPAGMAVNEQF
TRBV5-5	12	TRBJ1-6	ASRSGTENSPLH
TRBV25-1	15	TRBJ1-4	ASSESYHDTYLEKLF
TRBV24-1	14	TRBJ2-3	ATSESTGQSTDTQY
TRBV5-1	13	TRBJ2-1	ASTGTSGSRDEQF